Sequencing of this TCR beta chain was carried out in a study of T cell responses to AZD1222 COVID-19 vaccine. A note on this clone: The antigen is not known.

General study points: Targets within unmutated variant regions were reportedly found for nearly half of spike-specific TCRs. The study sampled repertoires only after the peak T cell response. The CD4 TCRs associated with vaccination extended across spike and predominated at 160-218 and 743-854. Donors, mostly white British, included more females; clonal diversity was possibly underestimated.

Germline V gene lookup returns CDR1 MNHNY and CDR2 SVGAGI (reference sequence). This CDR3 region has 14 residues. With V trimmed by 2 bases and J by 6 bases, 3 bases remained unmatched. The protocol was immunoSEQ multiplex PCR, while the TCRdb copy is restricted to in-frame clones and leaves out a portion. The table lists approximately 140,000 clones, roughly nine tenths of them singletons. The chain has TRBV6-6 and TRBJ1-4, with 7 bases that match TRBD1. The receptor comes from an adult who received the AZD1222 COVID-19 vaccine. Source: peripheral blood, taken 28 days after the second AZD1222 dose. CDR3 DNA: TGTGCCAGCAGTTACAGGGGGCGCGATGAAAAACTGTTTTTT. Amino acids: CASSYRGRDEKLFF.